In this sample, the clone carrying this TCR beta chain turned up a few times. Its antigen is undetermined. The data originate from a study of OX40 agonist ivuxolimab in advanced cancers. Notes on the study in general: At 0.1 to 3.0 mg/kg and by week 6, clonal expansion occurred in CD4+ and CD8+ blood T cells. Expanded clones were, on average, more numerous among CD8+ T cells than CD4+. Normalized T-cell clonal expansion was also low in a subset of nonresponders.

Clones were read by immunoSEQ multiplex PCR, and TCRdb kept only the in-frame ones, dropping some. The data show tens of thousands of clones, with roughly nine tenths seen just once and roughly a tenth held by the top ten. Per germline, CDR1 SEHNR and CDR2 FQNEAQ (reference sequence). Trimming left V 1 base short and J 2 bases short, with 11 bases between. CDR3 size: 15 residues. The sample here was CD4+ or CD8+ T cells sorted from blood, taken in a trial of the OX40 agonist ivuxolimab. V and J are TRBV7-9 and TRBJ1-1; D gene unclear. This receptor was taken from an adult with an advanced solid tumor such as melanoma, head and neck, liver or kidney cancer. CDR3 bases: TGTGCCAGCAGCTTAGTTAGGTCCCGAAACACTGAAGCTTTCTTT. It is translated as CASSLVRSRNTEAFF.